The sequence of this T cell receptor (beta chain) was determined in a study of T cell repertoires in cytomegalovirus infection. Germline V CDR1 and CDR2: SEHNR, FQNEAQ (reference sequence). Trimming removed 5 bases at V and 3 bases at J, with 14 bases between. This CDR3 comprises 14 residues. From the reads, TCRdb called clonotypes with MiXCR, one entry per CDR3 protein. The sample lists over 50,000 distinct CDR3 sequences, about 19% occurring once. This clonotype was counted ten times or more. Its matching antigen is unknown. The chain recombines TRBV7-9 with TRBJ2-7; D may be TRBD2 (5 bases). The sequences come from CD8+ T cells from cultured PBMCs, collected from culture after CMV antigen stimulation. The sequence was obtained from a human donor in good health (CMV status not recorded). Some clones in this sample may be carry-over from other donors' samples. The CDR3 bases are TGTGCCAGCAGCCCGAAATTGGGGAGCTACGAGCAGTACTTC. It encodes CASSPKLGSYEQYF.